These T cell receptor beta chains were read from a single sample in a study of response to subunit inactivated influenza vaccine. TCRdb passed the RT-PCR reads through MiXCR, listing each CDR3 protein once. The table has more than 450,000 distinct CDR3 sequences, 11% seen once. These data are also associated with another study on T cells expressing NK-cell markers.

The material sequenced was PBMCs from blood, taken on the day of vaccination. The receptor source for this set is a man aged 50-60 years who received an inactivated influenza vaccine. Each CDR3 is given with its conserved first and last residue. Not all rows give a size; the values are once, few, many and, for expanded clones, a class.

size: many
J: TRBJ2-5
V: TRBV4-1
CDR3: CASSQGQQETQYF

size: few
J: TRBJ2-3
V: TRBV9
CDR3: CASSEGGGLTDTQYF

size: once
J: TRBJ2-1
V: TRBV5-1
CDR3: CASSFSSASTYNEQFF

size: -
J: TRBJ2-7
V: TRBV13
CDR3: CASSSGIGRPYEQYF

size: -
J: TRBJ1-3
V: TRBV4-1
CDR3: CASSQDHSTTGNTIYF

size: -
J: TRBJ1-1
V: TRBV6-5
CDR3: CASSYSIGGNTEAFF

size: few
J: TRBJ2-7
V: TRBV6-2/TRBV6-3
CDR3: CASSQMGDYEQYF

size: few
J: TRBJ2-2
V: TRBV5-1
CDR3: CASSLMAGVGTGELFF

size: -
J: TRBJ1-2
V: TRBV18
CDR3: CASSPEARGSGYTF

size: -
J: TRBJ2-7
V: TRBV21-1
CDR3: CASSTPPPEQYF

size: few
J: TRBJ2-5
V: TRBV7-8
CDR3: CASSLGPGWGVEETQYF

size: many
J: TRBJ1-1
V: TRBV20-1
CDR3: CSATGGNTEAFF

size: -
J: TRBJ1-3
V: TRBV6-1
CDR3: CASSRLLPGQLSGNTIYF

size: -
J: TRBJ2-5
V: TRBV7-8
CDR3: CASSLGSGAGETQYF

size: many
J: TRBJ2-1
V: TRBV6-6
CDR3: CASSYNYEQFF